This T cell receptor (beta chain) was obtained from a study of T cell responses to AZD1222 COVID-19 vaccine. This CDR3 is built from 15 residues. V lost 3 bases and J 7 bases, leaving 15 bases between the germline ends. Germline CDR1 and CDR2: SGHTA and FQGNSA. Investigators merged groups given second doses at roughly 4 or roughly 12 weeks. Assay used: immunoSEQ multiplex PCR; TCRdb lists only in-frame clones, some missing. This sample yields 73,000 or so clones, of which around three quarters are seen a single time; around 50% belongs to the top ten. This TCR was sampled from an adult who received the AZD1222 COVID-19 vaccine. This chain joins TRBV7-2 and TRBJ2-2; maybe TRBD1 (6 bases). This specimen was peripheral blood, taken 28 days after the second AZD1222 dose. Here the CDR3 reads CASSLPGQRIGELFF. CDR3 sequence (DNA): TGTGCCAGCAGCTTGCCGGGACAAAGGATCGGGGAGCTGTTTTTT.